This TCR beta chain is drawn from a study of beta chain features in type 1 diabetes. Study-level background: Patients and healthy donors were similar in age, gender and cell yields.

This clone has just a few counts. What it binds is unknown. This CDR3 comprises 16 residues. Looked up from germline, CDR1 is MDHEN and CDR2 is SYDVKM. The junction had 12 bases not matched to a gene; V was cut back by 5 bases and J by 6 bases. The whole isolated RNA underwent reverse transcription, so sequencing captured expressed TCRB transcripts. Sequenced by immunoSEQ multiplex PCR; TCRdb stores in-frame clones only, minus some. This sample yields more than 300,000 clones, of which over 9.5% are seen a single time; about 0.017% belongs to the top ten. Findings of the study overall: Patients' naive, central memory and Treg TCRB repertoires seemed closer to one another than those of healthy donors. The study notes PCR might favor shorter templates equally in patients and controls.

This rearrangement joins TRBV28 to TRBJ2-3; 9 nucleotides match TRBD2. The sample consisted of naive CD4+ T cells from blood. This clonotype was obtained from a man between 18 and 29 years old in good health. Written as DNA, the CDR3 is TGTGCCAGCAGTCTGGCCGGGGCGGGGGGGCCCGATACGCAGTATTTT. Translation: CASSLAGAGGPDTQYF.